The 21 T cell receptor beta chains presented below share a single source sample, sequenced in a study of response to subunit inactivated influenza vaccine. In TCRdb, the RT-PCR reads were re-called with MiXCR into one record per CDR3 protein. Of some 850,000 distinct CDR3 sequences listed, under 20% are singletons. Specimen: PBMCs from blood, collected less than 6 days after vaccination. The receptor source for this set is a man between 45 and 60 years old who received an inactivated influenza vaccine.

The chain uses TRBV15 and TRBJ2-1, with 14 bases that match TRBD2. This CDR3 spans 14 amino acids. CDR1 and CDR2 from the germline V gene are LNHNV and YYDKDF (reference sequence). Trimming at V came to 8 bases and at J to 7 bases, leaving 4 bases not matched to a gene. In nucleotides, the CDR3 is TGTGCCACCGGACTAGCGGGAGGAGGGAATGAGCAGTTCTTC. Its protein is CATGLAGGGNEQFF.

This clonotype was seen many times. The chain couples TRBV5-4 to TRBJ1-1; 9 bases are shared with TRBD1. Germline values: CDR1 SGHNT, CDR2 YYREEE (reference sequence). Trimming at V came to 4 bases and at J to 4 bases, leaving 2 bases not matched to a gene. The CDR3 length is 13 residues. Written as DNA, the CDR3 is TGTGCCAGCAGCCAGACAGGGGGCACTGAAGCTTTCTTT. It is translated as CASSQTGGTEAFF. The variable domain in full, completed from reference TRBV5-4 and TRBJ1-1, reads ETGVTQSPTHLIKTRGQQVTLRCSSQSGHNTVSWYQQALGQGPQFIFQYYREEENGRGNFPPRFSGLQFPNYSSELNVNALELDDSALYLCASSQTGGTEAFFGQGTRLTVV.

This clonotype was recorded many times. J is TRBJ2-7 and V is TRBV5-1, with 8 bases lining up with TRBD2. The V gene end was trimmed by 0 bases and the J gene end by 6 bases; junction bases not matched to a gene: 5. Germline CDR1 is SGHRS and CDR2 is YFSETQ. This CDR3 spans 14 amino acids. CDR3 region: CASSLASGSREQYF. CDR3 nucleotide sequence: TGCGCCAGCAGCTTGGCCAGCGGGAGCCGCGAGCAGTACTTC.

This clonotype was recorded at least ten times. The chain links TRBV15 to TRBJ2-1, with D perhaps assigned TRBD1 or TRBD2 (6 bases each). V shed 3 bases and J shed 1 base, with 10 bases lying between them. Germline V gene data show CDR1 as LNHNV and CDR2 as YYDKDF (reference sequence). The CDR3 contains 15 residues. The CDR3 spells CATSSSGASYNEQFF. CDR3 DNA sequence: TGTGCCACCAGCAGTTCGGGGGCTTCCTACAATGAGCAGTTCTTC.

This clonotype came up a few times. This rearrangement joins TRBV6-2 or TRBV6-3 to TRBJ2-1, with 7 bases identical to TRBD2. This CDR3 contains 19 residues. Per germline, CDR1 MNHEY and CDR2 SVGEGT. V lost 2 bases, J lost 4 bases, and 17 bases stayed unmatched. For the CDR3, the DNA is TGTGCCAGCAGTTACCAGGCCAGCGGGATTGAAACCGTATACAATGAGCAGTTCTTC. Its protein is CASSYQASGIETVYNEQFF.

This chain joins TRBV6-2 or TRBV6-3 and TRBJ2-5; D gene ambiguous. CDR3 length equals 15 residues. Trimming took off 2 bases at V and 5 bases at J, with 15 bases between the two ends. Looked up from germline, CDR1 is MNHEY and CDR2 is SVGEGT. CDR3 in DNA: TGTGCCAGCAGTTACCTGGACCCACTGAGGGAGACCCAGTACTTC. Amino acids: CASSYLDPLRETQYF.

The rearrangement links TRBV4-1 to TRBJ2-1; 8 bases match TRBD1. This CDR3 is built from 16 residues. J gave up 3 bases and V 0 bases, and 4 bases lay outside the gene matches. Germline CDR1 is MGHRA and CDR2 is YSYEKL. CDR3 protein: CASSQETGTGYNEQFF. The CDR3 coding sequence is TGCGCCAGCAGCCAAGAGACCGGGACAGGCTACAATGAGCAGTTCTTC.

This clonotype was counted a few times. The J gene is TRBJ2-7, the V gene TRBV27; a weak D match, TRBD1 (6 bases). V was shortened by 5 bases and J by 2 bases, with 16 bases between the two germline ends. This CDR3 contains 15 residues. CDR1 MNHEY and CDR2 SMNVEV come from the germline V gene (reference sequence). CDR3 residues: CASSPTSNRAYEQYF. CDR3 nucleotides: TGTGCCAGCAGTCCAACGAGTAACAGGGCCTACGAGCAGTACTTC.

This clonotype occurred many times. The rearrangement links TRBV6-5 to TRBJ2-7, with D tentatively TRBD2 (6 bases). The CDR3 has 14 residues. Germline CDR1 and CDR2: MNHEY and SVGAGI. Trimming took 0 bases from V and 1 from J, leaving 7 bases between them. The CDR3 loop is CASSYSAGSYEQYF. The CDR3 DNA follows: TGTGCCAGCAGTTACTCTGCGGGGTCCTACGAGCAGTACTTC.

The chain recombines TRBV27 with TRBJ1-6; TRBD1 might be the D (6 bases). Trimming removed 6 bases at V and 9 bases at J, with 15 bases between. CDR3 length: 14 residues. Germline V gives CDR1 MNHEY, CDR2 SMNVEV (reference sequence). The chain's CDR3 is CASSLQGTGSPLHF. Written as DNA, the CDR3 is TGTGCCAGCAGCCTACAGGGAACGGGTTCACCCCTCCACTTT.

This clonotype came up a few times. The chain recombines TRBV2 with TRBJ2-3, with D tentatively TRBD2 (6 bases). This CDR3 is 14 amino acids long. The ends were cut back, 5 bases at V and 4 bases at J, with 13 bases in the middle. CDR1 is SNHLY and CDR2 is FYNNEI in the germline V gene. The CDR3 DNA reads as TGTGCCAGCAGTTTCTTATCGGGAGCAGATACGCAGTATTTT. Translating it yields CASSFLSGADTQYF. Full variable domain (remainder filled in from reference TRBV2 and TRBJ2-3): EPEVTQTPSHQVTQMGQEVILRCVPISNHLYFYWYRQILGQKVEFLVSFYNNEISEKSEIFDDQFSVERPDGSNFTLKIRSTKLEDSAMYFCASSFLSGADTQYFGPGTRLTVL.

The chain couples TRBV29-1 to TRBJ1-2; 9 nucleotides align to TRBD1. From germline, CDR1 is SQVTM and CDR2 ANQGSEA. The CDR3 runs 17 residues. With 0 bases clipped from V and 8 bases from J, the junction kept 16 bases outside the gene matches. CDR3 sequence: CSVEELIPRTGVYGYTF. In DNA, the CDR3 is TGCAGCGTTGAAGAACTTATACCCCGGACAGGGGTGTACGGCTACACCTTC.

This clonotype was detected only a few times. The chain recombines TRBV21-1 with TRBJ1-4. TRBV21-1 is a listed pseudogene. The CDR3 is made up of 17 amino acids. The CDR3 sequence is CASSPIRQLATNEKLFF. CDR3 bases: TGTGCCAGCAGCCCCATCAGGCAGCTAGCAACTAATGAAAAACTGTTTTTT.

The chain has TRBV7-9 and TRBJ2-7, with 8 bases aligning to TRBD1. The CDR3 extends over 16 amino acids. V trimming: 4 bases; J trimming: 4 bases; junction bases outside the gene matches: 12. CDR1 is SEHNR, CDR2 FQNEAQ, per germline (reference sequence). CDR3 protein: CASSSTPGGRPYEQYF. CDR3 DNA sequence: TGTGCCAGCAGCTCGACTCCAGGGGGCCGACCTTACGAGCAGTACTTC.

This clonotype has only a few counts. V is TRBV4-3 and J is TRBJ2-3; 9 bases agree with TRBD2. After removal of 0 bases from V and 0 bases from J, the junction contained 7 bases not matched to a gene. Per the germline V gene, CDR1 is LGHNA and CDR2 is YSLEER. This CDR3 is 18 amino acids long. The CDR3 region has the DNA TGCGCCAGCAGCCAAGAAATAAAAGCGGGAGGCAGCACAGATACGCAGTATTTT. Translation gives CASSQEIKAGGSTDTQYF.

This sequence joins TRBV7-9 and TRBJ2-5; the match to TRBD1 covers 8 bases. CDR1 and CDR2 from the germline V gene are SEHNR and FQNEAQ (reference sequence). With V trimmed by 5 bases and J by 5 bases, 4 bases remained unmatched. The CDR3 totals 13 residues. CDR3 amino acids: CASSTTGAETQYF. DNA of the CDR3: TGTGCCAGCAGCACGACAGGGGCTGAGACCCAGTACTTC.

The rearrangement uses TRBV9 and TRBJ2-5; D is perhaps TRBD1 (5 bases). The V end lost 4 bases, the J end lost 2 bases, and 12 bases lay between the germline ends. The CDR3 totals 14 residues. CDR1 is SGDLS, CDR2 YYNGEE, per germline. Here the CDR3 DNA reads TGTGCCAGCAGCACCCCGGCAGGGCAAGAGACCCAGTACTTC. Translated, it gives CASSTPAGQETQYF.

The chain links TRBV5-1 to TRBJ2-5, with 11 positions matching TRBD2. The CDR3 has 18 residues. CDR1 SGHRS and CDR2 YFSETQ come from the germline V gene. J was trimmed by 0 bases and V by 0 bases; bases with no gene match: 7. The CDR3 region has the DNA TGCGCCAGCAGCTTGGCCGTGACTAGCGGGGCGTACCAAGAGACCCAGTACTTC. Residues: CASSLAVTSGAYQETQYF.

This clonotype was detected only a few times. The V call is TRBV10-3, the J call TRBJ2-5; 10 bases agree with TRBD2. The CDR3 runs to 14 residues. Germline V lookup: CDR1 ENHRY, CDR2 SYGVKD. V was pared by 8 bases and J by 2 bases, with 5 bases of the junction left unmatched. The CDR3 DNA follows: TGTGCCATCGGGAGACTAGCGGGTCAAGAGACCCAGTACTTC. It specifies CAIGRLAGQETQYF.

This chain uses TRBV18 with TRBJ1-2; D not certain. The CDR3 consists of 14 residues. CDR1 and CDR2 (germline): KGHSH, LQKENI. The V and J ends lost 6 bases and 3 bases respectively, with 14 bases between them. The CDR3 sequence: CASSDGPEYYGYTF. DNA of the CDR3: TGTGCCAGCTCGGACGGACCAGAATACTATGGCTACACCTTC.

This clonotype has more than one count but fewer than ten. The chain has TRBV24-1 and TRBJ1-1; TRBD1 agrees at 10 bases. J lost 11 bases, V lost 4 bases, and 9 bases had no gene match. There are 14 residues in the CDR3. CDR1 and CDR2 (germline): KGHDR, SFDVKD. CDR3 region: CATSDPGDRGGAFF. The DNA for the CDR3 is TGTGCCACCAGTGACCCAGGGGACAGGGGTGGGGCTTTCTTT.